This T cell receptor beta chain is from a study of cytomegalovirus exposure and HLA in healthy donors. Germline CDR1 is GTSNPN and CDR2 is SVGIG (reference sequence). This CDR3 region has 16 residues. Trimming shortened V by 3 bases and J by 1 base, and 19 bases separated the two germline ends. This table comes from immunoSEQ multiplex PCR, and its TCRdb copy is limited to in-frame clones, with some not included. In the table there are about 360,000 clones, roughly 90% of which are singletons. Sequencing input: PBMCs. The genes are TRBV30 and TRBJ2-7, with D maybe TRBD2 (6 bases). This clonotype was sampled from a young woman in good health and CMV-seronegative. The CDR3 region is CAWSLARRGSSYEQYF. The CDR3 DNA is TGTGCCTGGAGCCTAGCGCGAAGGGGCTCGTCCTACGAGCAGTACTTC.